Shown below are 3 T cell receptor beta chains from a single sample sequenced in a study of Graves' ophthalmopathy and Graves' hyperthyroidism. RNA served as the template for amplifying TCR beta CDR3 regions. In the first round, RT-PCR was carried out with HTBI primers, and a multiplex PCR formed the second round. MiXCR was run by TCRdb on the multiplex PCR reads, yielding one entry per CDR3 protein. The sample gives over a million distinct CDR3 sequences, about 40% of which show up once; roughly 10% is in the top ten. Specimen: peripheral blood or thyroid tissue (not recorded which). These TCRs come from an adult man with Graves' hyperthyroidism.

This clonotype was recorded many times. The chain combines TRBV6-2 or TRBV6-3 with TRBJ1-5; D is ambiguous. V shed 3 bases and J shed 6 bases, with 9 bases lying between them. The CDR3 is 13 amino acids. Germline V gene data show CDR1 as MNHEY and CDR2 as SVGEGT. CDR3 residues: CASSYSQSQPQHF. CDR3 DNA: TGTGCCAGCAGTTATTCACAATCTCAGCCCCAGCATTTT.

V is TRBV7-2 and J is TRBJ2-7; tentatively, D is TRBD2 (5 bases). This CDR3 contains 13 residues. Trimming took 2 bases from V and 7 from J, leaving 12 bases between them. CDR1 is SGHTA, CDR2 FQGNSA, per germline. The CDR3 region has the DNA TGTGCCAGCAGCTTAAGTGCGACGGGGGAGCAGTACTTC. As protein: CASSLSATGEQYF.

As concerns this clonotype: It may be a read error: a sequence one base away is much more abundant. This rearrangement joins TRBV7-2 to TRBJ1-6, with unresolved D. Germline assignment: CDR1 SGHTA and CDR2 FQGNSA. This CDR3 has 17 residues. Trimming took 1 base from V and 9 from J, leaving 19 bases between them. Written as DNA, the CDR3 is TGTGCCAGCAGCTTAGGTTCAGACGATACTTGGGGTTCACCCCTCCACTTT. Translating gives CASSLGSDDTWGSPLHF.